This T cell receptor (beta chain) comes out of a study of blood T cell repertoires in COVID-19. The wider study: Donors in the United States, Italy and Spain gave samples during acute or convalescent COVID-19. Nucleic acid was either cDNA or gDNA, and it came from T cells, B-cell-depleted T cells, or PBMCs.

Original processing methods: Amplifying reference gene primers gave estimates of nucleated cell counts. Measured with immunoSEQ multiplex PCR; TCRdb has only the in-frame clones, and not every one. V and J calls and clone size are copied from that table; D and trimming were computed from the DNA. The repertoire holds around 300,000 clones, about 89% seen once, with 0.85% to 1% in the top ten. This CDR3 contains 13 residues. V lost 0 bases, J lost 5 bases, and 8 bases lay in between. Germline loops: CDR1 SGHDT, CDR2 YYEEEE. The TCR sequence derives from a woman in her 40s who had recovered from COVID-19. Specimen: peripheral blood. The chain joins TRBV5-6 to TRBJ1-2; D is undetermined. CDR3 nucleotides: TGTGCCAGCAGCTTGGGACGGGAGTATGGCTACACCTTC. It codes for CASSLGREYGYTF.